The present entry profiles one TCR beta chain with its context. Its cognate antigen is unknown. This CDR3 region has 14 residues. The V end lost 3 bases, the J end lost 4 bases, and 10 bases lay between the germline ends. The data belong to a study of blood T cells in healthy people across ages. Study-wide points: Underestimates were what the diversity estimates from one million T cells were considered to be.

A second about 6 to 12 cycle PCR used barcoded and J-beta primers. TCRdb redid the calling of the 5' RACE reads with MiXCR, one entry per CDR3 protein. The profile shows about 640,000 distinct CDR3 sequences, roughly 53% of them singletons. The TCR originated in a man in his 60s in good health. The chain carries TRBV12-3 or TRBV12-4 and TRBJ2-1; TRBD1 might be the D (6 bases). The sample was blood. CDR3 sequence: CASSFDRQYNEQFF. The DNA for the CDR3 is TGTGCCAGCAGTTTTGACAGGCAGTACAATGAGCAGTTCTTC.